The 4 T cell receptor beta chains in this list originate from one sample, sequenced in a study of OX40 agonist ivuxolimab in advanced cancers. Sequencing was performed with immunoSEQ multiplex PCR; in TCRdb, only in-frame clones are kept and a portion is missing. The table has 65,000 to 70,000 clones, about 77% seen once; the top ten hold 1.6%. The material sequenced was CD4+ or CD8+ T cells sorted from blood, taken in a trial of the OX40 agonist ivuxolimab. These receptors were obtained from an adult with an advanced solid tumor such as melanoma, head and neck, liver or kidney cancer.

The chain is built from TRBV19 and TRBJ2-6; no reliable D call. CDR1 is LNHDA, CDR2 SQIVND, per germline (reference sequence). The V gene lost 3 bases and the J gene lost 4 bases, with 10 bases spanning the gap. The length of the CDR3 is 15 residues. CDR3 loop: CASSIGSSGANVLTF. The CDR3, as DNA: TGTGCCAGTAGTATCGGCTCCTCGGGGGCCAACGTCCTGACTTTC.

The CDR3 loop reads CASRRGRVGTDTQYF. For the CDR3, the DNA is TGTGCCAGCAGACGAGGACGCGTCGGCACAGATACGCAGTATTTT. The chain uses TRBV6-5 and TRBJ2-3; D remains ambiguous. The germline V and J ends were trimmed by 6 bases and 1 base, with 14 bases remaining between them. The germline V gene has CDR1 MNHEY and CDR2 SVGAGI. This CDR3 is 15 amino acids long.

V is TRBV29-1 and J is TRBJ1-1; 7 bases agree with TRBD1. Per the germline V gene, CDR1 is SQVTM and CDR2 is ANQGSEA. The CDR3 extends over 13 amino acids. Here the CDR3 DNA reads TGCTCCGTTCGGCCAGGGGGTTTGTATGAAGCTTTCTTT. Protein product: CSVRPGGLYEAFF.

The chain couples TRBV7-9 to TRBJ1-4; unclear D gene. This CDR3 comprises 14 residues. Germline CDR1 is SEHNR and CDR2 is FQNEAQ (reference sequence). V was pared by 1 base and J by 6 bases, with 9 bases between. The CDR3 DNA is TGTGCCAGCAGCTTAGGAACATTTGATGAAAAACTGTTTTTT. Translating it yields CASSLGTFDEKLFF.